This entry features one TCR beta chain sequence. The record originates from a study of blood T cells in healthy people across ages. CDR1 and CDR2 (germline): SGHRS, YFSETQ. This CDR3 has 14 amino acids. Trimming removed 3 bases from V and 6 bases from J; junction bases left unmatched: 7. A J-beta primer mix and a sample-barcoded 5' primer were used in a second PCR of about 7 to 12 cycles. TCRdb ran MiXCR on the 5' RACE reads and lists one entry per CDR3 protein. The sample has about 1.6 million distinct CDR3 sequences; about 32% are singletons. The sample was blood. The chain combines TRBV5-1 with TRBJ2-7, with 9 bases aligning to TRBD1. The clonotype originates from a woman aged 30 to 39 in good health. The CDR3 loop reads CASSCGTGLLEQYF. In nucleotides, the CDR3 is TGCGCCAGCAGCTGTGGGACAGGGCTACTCGAGCAGTACTTC.